The 22 T cell receptor beta chains listed next were all sequenced from one sample in a study of identical twins. TCRdb used MiXCR to reprocess the 5' RACE reads, holding one entry per CDR3 protein. Of 250,000 or so distinct CDR3 sequences in the sample, approximately 8.3% were seen once. The sample also formed part of further work on yellow fever vaccine responses in identical twins.

What was sequenced was CD8+ T cells sorted from blood. Source of these receptors: a woman between 18 and 29 years old in good health.

The sample holds many counts of this clonotype. The chain recombines TRBV3-1 with TRBJ2-7; 9 bases agree with TRBD1. Trimming at V came to 0 bases and at J to 2 bases, leaving 11 bases not matched to a gene. This CDR3 spans 18 amino acids. Germline V lookup: CDR1 LGHDT, CDR2 YNNKEL (reference sequence). CDR3 region: CASSQDRVGQGFAYEQYF. DNA for the CDR3: TGTGCCAGCAGCCAAGATAGGGTAGGACAGGGGTTCGCCTACGAGCAGTACTTC.

In this sample, this clonotype turned up many times. The J gene is TRBJ2-1, the V gene TRBV10-3; 8 bases are shared with TRBD2. The V gene end was trimmed by 7 bases and the J gene end by 8 bases; junction bases not matched to a gene: 16. CDR1 and CDR2 (germline): ENHRY, SYGVKD. The CDR3 has 16 amino acids. CDR3 region: CAIMYRGSGNSDEQFF. The CDR3 DNA follows: TGTGCCATCATGTACCGGGGTAGCGGGAACTCGGATGAGCAGTTCTTC.

This clonotype was seen repeatedly, ten times or more. J is TRBJ2-2 and V is TRBV29-1, with TRBD1 identical over 9 bases. CDR3 length: 14 residues. Trimming removed 6 bases from V and 2 bases from J; junction bases left unmatched: 4. Germline V gene data show CDR1 as SQVTM and CDR2 as ANQGSEA. The CDR3 loop is CSVHTGGNTGELFF. The CDR3 nucleotides are TGCAGCGTACACACAGGGGGCAACACCGGGGAGCTGTTTTTT.

This clonotype was recorded many times. The chain carries TRBV27 and TRBJ2-3; 7 nucleotides line up with TRBD2. Germline V gene data show CDR1 as MNHEY and CDR2 as SMNVEV (reference sequence). The CDR3 runs 17 residues. V lost 4 bases, J lost 0 bases, and 10 bases stayed unmatched. CDR3 residues: CASSSLVASGSTDTQYF. Here the CDR3 DNA reads TGTGCCAGCAGTTCATTAGTTGCTAGCGGTAGCACAGATACGCAGTATTTT.

This clonotype was observed at least ten times. This chain links TRBV29-1 with TRBJ2-2, with D perhaps matching TRBD1 or TRBD2 (6 bases each). CDR1 is SQVTM, CDR2 ANQGSEA, per germline. This CDR3 region has 16 residues. V shed 0 bases and J shed 0 bases, with 11 bases lying between them. The CDR3 sequence is CSVEDRRGANTGELFF. The DNA for the CDR3 is TGCAGCGTTGAAGATCGTAGGGGGGCGAACACCGGGGAGCTGTTTTTT.

This clonotype was recorded many times. The gene calls are TRBV7-9 and TRBJ2-3; TRBD2 is a possible D gene (5 bases). Germline CDR1 and CDR2: SEHNR and FQNEAQ (reference sequence). This CDR3 region has 16 residues. Trimming pared 3 bases from V and 0 bases from J, leaving 13 bases between. CDR3: CASSFPLGESTDTQYF. The CDR3 DNA reads TGTGCCAGCAGCTTCCCCCTGGGAGAGAGCACAGATACGCAGTATTTT.

V usage is TRBV20-1 and J usage is TRBJ2-1; tentative D call: TRBD2 (5 bases). Germline CDR1 and CDR2: DFQATT and SNEGSKA (reference sequence). CDR3 length: 16 residues. V lost 0 bases and J lost 0, with 12 bases in between. The CDR3 here is CSARDHTRDSYNEQFF. The CDR3 DNA follows: TGCAGTGCTAGAGACCACACTAGAGACTCCTACAATGAGCAGTTCTTC.

There are many counts of this clonotype. The genes are TRBV20-1 and TRBJ2-1; TRBD2 is a possible D gene (7 bases). V was pared by 2 bases and J by 8 bases, with 10 bases between. This CDR3 region has 12 residues. Germline V lookup: CDR1 DFQATT, CDR2 SNEGSKA (reference sequence). CDR3: CSARRGGYEQFF. The CDR3 DNA reads as TGCAGTGCTAGAAGGGGGGGCTATGAGCAGTTCTTC.

The V gene is TRBV10-3, the J gene TRBJ2-1; 12 bases are a match to TRBD2. The CDR3 runs to 18 residues. V shed 2 bases and J 8 bases; nucleotides not matched to a gene: 13. Germline V lookup: CDR1 ENHRY, CDR2 SYGVKD. The CDR3 spells CAISENEETSGSRDEQFF. CDR3 in DNA: TGTGCCATCAGTGAGAACGAGGAGACTAGCGGGAGTCGGGATGAGCAGTTCTTC.

The rearrangement joins TRBV28 to TRBJ2-3, with TRBD1 matching 9 bases. CDR3 length: 18 amino acids. Germline V CDR1 and CDR2: MDHEN, SYDVKM. V lost 4 bases and J lost 2; bases outside the gene matches: 13. The CDR3 DNA follows: TGTGCCAGCAGTTACTATCAATTCCGGACAGGGGACACAGATACGCAGTATTTT. Its protein is CASSYYQFRTGDTDTQYF.

This clonotype was recorded a few times. The chain couples TRBV7-2 to TRBJ2-7; TRBD2 matches at 7 bases. CDR1 is SGHTA, CDR2 FQGNSA, per germline. The CDR3 has 14 amino acids. The trim removed 1 base at V and 7 bases at J, leaving 7 bases unmatched. The CDR3 reads CASSLVGGGKEQYF. The CDR3 region has the DNA TGTGCCAGCAGCTTAGTGGGCGGGGGTAAGGAGCAGTACTTC.

The genes are TRBV19 and TRBJ1-1; D call uncertain. The length of the CDR3 is 16 residues. Trimming pared 4 bases from V and 0 bases from J, leaving 15 bases between. The germline V gene has CDR1 LNHDA and CDR2 SQIVND (reference sequence). The CDR3 is CASSTPPSSMNTEAFF. The CDR3 DNA reads TGTGCCAGTAGTACCCCTCCGAGTAGTATGAACACTGAAGCTTTCTTT.

This clonotype was observed many times. The chain employs TRBV4-1 and TRBJ1-1; the D is unclear. Between the trimmed V and J ends, which lost 3 bases and 0 bases, there was a span of 8 bases. The CDR3 consists of 14 residues. Germline V gene lookup returns CDR1 MGHRA and CDR2 YSYEKL. The CDR3 bases are TGCGCCAGCAGCCACCCAGATATGAACACTGAAGCTTTCTTT. Translation: CASSHPDMNTEAFF.

The chain recombines TRBV28 with TRBJ2-1, with TRBD2 identical over 14 bases. Germline CDR1 reads MDHEN; CDR2 reads SYDVKM. V dropped 4 bases and J dropped 5; count of bases not matched to a gene: 16. The CDR3 length is 20 residues. The CDR3 sequence is CASSSAWGTSGSSGHNEQFF. The DNA for the CDR3 is TGTGCCAGCAGTTCTGCTTGGGGGACTAGCGGGAGTTCAGGACACAATGAGCAGTTCTTC. The full variable domain, completed using reference TRBV28 and TRBJ2-1, is DVKVTQSSRYLVKRTGEKVFLECVQDMDHENMFWYRQDPGLGLRLIYFSYDVKMKEKGDIPEGYSVSREKKERFSLILESASTNQTSMYLCASSSAWGTSGSSGHNEQFFGPGTRLTVL.

This clonotype was counted ten times or more. The chain recombines TRBV6-2 or TRBV6-3 with TRBJ1-2; 12 nucleotides line up with TRBD1. After removal of 0 bases from V and 2 bases from J, the junction contained 16 bases not matched to a gene. Per the germline V gene, CDR1 is MNHEY and CDR2 is SVGEGT. There are 21 residues in the CDR3. This chain's CDR3 is CASSYSKEWDRGLPPNYGYTF. CDR3 nucleotides: TGTGCCAGCAGTTACTCGAAAGAGTGGGACAGGGGGCTGCCGCCGAACTATGGCTACACCTTC.

The J gene is TRBJ1-2, the V gene TRBV4-3, with D possibly matching TRBD1 (5 bases). Germline-derived CDR1 and CDR2 are LGHNA and YSLEER. V dropped 4 bases and J dropped 0 bases, with 12 bases sitting between them. The CDR3 loop spans 15 amino acids. Written as DNA, the CDR3 is TGCGCCAGCAGCCCTGACAGTAGTACTAACTATGGCTACACCTTC. Translating it yields CASSPDSSTNYGYTF.

This clonotype was seen ten or more times. V and J are TRBV29-1 and TRBJ2-1, with TRBD2 matching 10 bases. Losses at the gene ends were 2 bases for V and 6 bases for J; bases not matched to a gene: 1. The CDR3 extends over 13 amino acids. Germline V CDR1 and CDR2: SQVTM, ANQGSEA. The CDR3, as DNA: TGCAGCGTTGAACTAGCGGGAGTCAATGAGCAGTTCTTC. It encodes CSVELAGVNEQFF.

This clonotype turned up a few times. This chain links TRBV19 with TRBJ2-5, with D possibly matching TRBD1 (6 bases). The germline V and J ends were trimmed by 4 bases and 6 bases, with 15 bases remaining between them. The CDR3 is 14 residues long. CDR1 LNHDA and CDR2 SQIVND come from the germline V gene (reference sequence). CDR3 region: CASSTPRGGQTQYF. The CDR3 nucleotides read TGTGCCAGTAGTACCCCACGAGGGGGTCAGACCCAGTACTTC. The whole variable domain, filled in from reference TRBV19 and TRBJ2-5, reads DGGITQSPKYLFRKEGQNVTLSCEQNLNHDAMYWYRQDPGQGLRLIYYSQIVNDFQKGDIAEGYSVSREKKESFPLTVTSAQKNPTAFYLCASSTPRGGQTQYFGPGTRLLVL.

This clonotype was seen a handful of times. The chain uses TRBV29-1 and TRBJ2-1, with D tentatively TRBD1 or TRBD2 (6 bases each). The germline CDR1 and CDR2 sequences are SQVTM and ANQGSEA. The CDR3 spans 14 residues. The ends were cut back, 0 bases at V and 9 bases at J, with 15 bases in the middle. The CDR3 loop reads CSVEDEGGVGEQFF. The CDR3, as DNA: TGCAGCGTTGAAGACGAGGGGGGAGTGGGTGAGCAGTTCTTC.

The chain couples TRBV27 to TRBJ2-2; D is unresolved. CDR1 is MNHEY, CDR2 SMNVEV, per germline (reference sequence). Trimming took off 3 bases at V and 6 bases at J, with 11 bases between the two ends. CDR3 length: 14 amino acids. CDR3 amino acids: CASSFSPAAGELFF. The CDR3, as DNA: TGTGCCAGCAGTTTCTCACCGGCGGCCGGGGAGCTGTTTTTT.

A few counts support this clonotype. The J gene is TRBJ1-5, the V gene TRBV28; D is possibly TRBD1 (6 bases). Per the germline V gene, CDR1 is MDHEN and CDR2 is SYDVKM. The CDR3 totals 16 residues. The germline V and J ends were trimmed by 2 bases and 3 bases, with 14 bases remaining between them. The CDR3: CASSLKSWGPNQPQHF. The CDR3 DNA reads TGTGCCAGCAGTTTAAAATCCTGGGGGCCCAATCAGCCCCAGCATTTT.

This clonotype has a count of ten or more. The rearrangement links TRBV29-1 to TRBJ1-1, with 10 bases that match TRBD1. Germline V lookup: CDR1 SQVTM, CDR2 ANQGSEA. V shed 0 bases, J shed 5 bases, and the junction held 6 bases outside the gene matches. The CDR3 runs to 15 residues. The CDR3: CSVEDPWTGGTEAFF. The CDR3 DNA follows: TGCAGCGTTGAAGATCCTTGGACAGGGGGTACTGAAGCTTTCTTT.